These T cell receptor beta chains were read from a single sample in a study of T cells in localized non-small cell lung cancer. The data were produced by immunoSEQ multiplex PCR, yet TCRdb's version contains in-frame clones alone and is incomplete. The sample records roughly 40,000 clones, roughly 79% being singletons. The sequencing here drew on peripheral blood mononuclear cells, taken before any cancer treatment. These receptor sequences come from a male donor aged 60 or over with stage II lung adenocarcinoma. Both conserved end residues are part of each CDR3. D genes are given only for firm matches. Only some rows state a clone size, as once, few, many or a class for expanded clones.

CDR3nt	CDR3aa	j_gene	d_gene	abundance	v_gene
TGTGCCTTAGAGGGGGAGTCCTACGAGCAGTACTTC	CALEGESYEQYF	TRBJ2-7	NA	NA	TRBV30
TGTGCCAGCAGCGGACAGGTCTATGGCTACACCTTC	CASSGQVYGYTF	TRBJ1-2	NA	NA	TRBV9
TGCGCCAGCAGCCAAGGCCCCGACAGGGGTCTTTATGGCTACACCTTC	CASSQGPDRGLYGYTF	TRBJ1-2	TRBD1	NA	TRBV4-1
TGTGCCAGCAGCCGTCCCGGTTGGCTAGCGACTGACACCGGGGAGCTGTTTTTT	CASSRPGWLATDTGELFF	TRBJ2-2	NA	NA	TRBV7-2
TGCAGCATCCGGGGGGATTCCGGGGTCCAGCATTTT	CSIRGDSGVQHF	TRBJ1-5	NA	NA	TRBV29-1
TGTGCCAGCAGCCCTCCCGCCAGGAGCTCCTACGAGCAGTACTTC	CASSPPARSSYEQYF	TRBJ2-7	NA	NA	TRBV5-4
TGTGCCCTAGAAGGTAGCGGGTCCTACAATGAGCAGTTCTTC	CALEGSGSYNEQFF	TRBJ2-1	TRBD2	NA	TRBV7-2
TGTGCCAGCAGCCCCGTCGTTGGGAATCAGCCCCAGCATTTT	CASSPVVGNQPQHF	TRBJ1-5	NA	NA	TRBV2
TGCGCCAGCAGCCACGTCGGCGGGAGAGGCGAGCAGTACTTC	CASSHVGGRGEQYF	TRBJ2-7	TRBD2	medium-sized	TRBV4-1
TGTGCCAGCACCGTGGGACAGGGTGTGGGATCACCCCTCCACTTT	CASTVGQGVGSPLHF	TRBJ1-6	TRBD1	NA	TRBV27
TGCGCCAGCAGCCAAGTGTCCAGGGAGGGGCATGGCTACACCTTC	CASSQVSREGHGYTF	TRBJ1-2	NA	NA	TRBV4-1
TGTGCCAGCAGCTCAGACAGGGAACTCTACGAGCAGTACTTC	CASSSDRELYEQYF	TRBJ2-7	TRBD1	once	TRBV28
TGTGCCAGCAGCTTAGGTTTCAACGAGCAGTACTTC	CASSLGFNEQYF	TRBJ2-7	NA	NA	TRBV7-8
TGTGCCAGCAGCTTACAGGGGACCCCCAATGCATATTTT	CASSLQGTPNAYF	TRBJ2-3	NA	NA	TRBV7-9
TGTGCCAGCAGTGACGACAGCCTTACTGTTTACGAGCAGTACTTC	CASSDDSLTVYEQYF	TRBJ2-7	NA	few	TRBV25-1
TGTGCCAGCAGCATCGCACAGGGGACCACCTACGAGCAGTACTTC	CASSIAQGTTYEQYF	TRBJ2-7	TRBD1	NA	TRBV9
TGTGCCAGCAGCTTAGAGGGCGGCAGGGTCCAGCCCCAGCATTTT	CASSLEGGRVQPQHF	TRBJ1-5	NA	NA	TRBV7-2
TGTGCCAGCAGCCTAACAAGGACAGGGTATGAAAAACTGTTTTTT	CASSLTRTGYEKLFF	TRBJ1-4	TRBD1	NA	TRBV28
TGCGCCAGCAGCTTTGGGGACAGGGGGTCTGGGGAGACCCAGTACTTC	CASSFGDRGSGETQYF	TRBJ2-5	TRBD1	NA	TRBV5-1
TGTGCCAGCAGCACCGCGTCGGGGGCCAACGTCCTGACTTTC	CASSTASGANVLTF	TRBJ2-6	NA	NA	TRBV5-6